Listed below are T cell receptor beta chains from one sample, sequenced in a study of OX40 agonist ivuxolimab in advanced cancers. Here immunoSEQ multiplex PCR was the method, and the copy in TCRdb shows in-frame clones only, minus some. Counted here are around 35,000 clones, 78% occurring once; the ten biggest clones make up over 10%. The sequencing here drew on CD4+ or CD8+ T cells sorted from blood, taken in a trial of the OX40 agonist ivuxolimab. Every receptor here comes from an adult with an advanced solid tumor such as melanoma, head and neck, liver or kidney cancer. CDR3s include the opening cysteine and the closing phenylalanine or tryptophan. The D gene is left open where the match is weak. Not all rows give a size; the values are once, few, many and, for expanded clones, a class.

DNA: TGTGCCAGCAGCGCAGGAGGGAACTATGGCTACACCTTC
CDR3: CASSAGGNYGYTF
size: -
V: TRBV9
D: -
J: TRBJ1-2

DNA: TGTGCCAGCAGCCCCACTCCGGCAGGAAGGTTAGATACGCAGTATTTT
CDR3: CASSPTPAGRLDTQYF
size: -
V: TRBV28
D: -
J: TRBJ2-3

DNA: TGTGCCAGCAGTGGTCAATGGAGGGAGACCCAGTACTTC
CDR3: CASSGQWRETQYF
size: -
V: TRBV6-1
D: -
J: TRBJ2-5

DNA: TGTGCCTGGAAGATTACCTCTAGCGGCCGTACGCCCTACGAGCAGTACTTC
CDR3: CAWKITSSGRTPYEQYF
size: -
V: TRBV30
D: TRBD2
J: TRBJ2-7

DNA: TGTGCCAGCATCGCAAACCCCCGGGGGGAGCAGTTCTTC
CDR3: CASIANPRGEQFF
size: -
V: TRBV2
D: -
J: TRBJ2-1

DNA: TGTGCCTGGAGCCCCGGCGGCGGTGGGGGATTCTATAGCAATCAGCCCCAGCATTTT
CDR3: CAWSPGGGGGFYSNQPQHF
size: -
V: TRBV30
D: -
J: TRBJ1-5

DNA: TGTGCCAGCAGTGACCCCTTAGGCTACACCTTC
CDR3: CASSDPLGYTF
size: -
V: TRBV6-1
D: -
J: TRBJ1-2

DNA: TGCGCCAGCAGCCAACGGGGAGGTTCCAACACCGGGGAGCTGTTTTTT
CDR3: CASSQRGGSNTGELFF
size: -
V: TRBV4-1
D: -
J: TRBJ2-2

DNA: TGTGCCAGCAGTAATAGGGGGCCCTACGAGCAGTACTTC
CDR3: CASSNRGPYEQYF
size: once
V: TRBV25-1
D: TRBD1
J: TRBJ2-7

DNA: TGTGCCAGCACCGATTCACATCGGGGCTACAATGAGCAGTTCTTC
CDR3: CASTDSHRGYNEQFF
size: -
V: TRBV11-2
D: -
J: TRBJ2-1

DNA: TGTGCCAGCAGTGATGACTACGAGCAGTACTTC
CDR3: CASSDDYEQYF
size: -
V: TRBV25-1
D: -
J: TRBJ2-7

DNA: TGTGCTAGTGGTTTTCTAGCGGGTTTGCCGTTCTTC
CDR3: CASGFLAGLPFF
size: -
V: TRBV12-5
D: TRBD2
J: TRBJ2-1

DNA: TGTGCCACCAGCACGGACAAACCCTACGAGCAGTACTTC
CDR3: CATSTDKPYEQYF
size: -
V: TRBV15
D: -
J: TRBJ2-7

DNA: TGTGCCAGCAGCTTGGTGGGAGGGGCCGGGGATACGCAGTATTTT
CDR3: CASSLVGGAGDTQYF
size: -
V: TRBV7-3
D: TRBD2
J: TRBJ2-3

DNA: TGTGCCAGCAGGGGTGATGGGGGCAATCAGCCCCAGCATTTT
CDR3: CASRGDGGNQPQHF
size: -
V: TRBV28
D: -
J: TRBJ1-5

DNA: TGCGCCAGCAGCCCCCGGGGTAGGGACACCTACTACGAGCAGTACTTC
CDR3: CASSPRGRDTYYEQYF
size: -
V: TRBV4-1
D: -
J: TRBJ2-7

DNA: TGTGCCAGCAGCCCTATTACAGGGCCAACCCAGTACTTC
CDR3: CASSPITGPTQYF
size: -
V: TRBV9
D: -
J: TRBJ2-5

DNA: TGTGCCTGGAGCGGGGAAAACGAGCAGTACTTC
CDR3: CAWSGENEQYF
size: -
V: TRBV30
D: -
J: TRBJ2-7

DNA: TGTGCCGGGGCAATTAGCACAGATACGCAGTATTTT
CDR3: CAGAISTDTQYF
size: -
V: TRBV2
D: -
J: TRBJ2-3

DNA: TGTGCCAGCAGTGAACCGGGACAGGGGTCCCACGAGCAGTACTTC
CDR3: CASSEPGQGSHEQYF
size: -
V: TRBV6-1
D: TRBD1
J: TRBJ2-7

DNA: TGTGCCACCAGCAGAGCGGGGAACACTGAAGCTTTCTTT
CDR3: CATSRAGNTEAFF
size: -
V: TRBV15
D: -
J: TRBJ1-1

DNA: TGTGCCAGCAGCGAAACCGGGACAGCTCTTTATGGCTACACCTTC
CDR3: CASSETGTALYGYTF
size: -
V: TRBV9
D: TRBD1
J: TRBJ1-2

DNA: TGTGCCAGCAGTCAGACTAGCGCACTCGAGCAGTACTTC
CDR3: CASSQTSALEQYF
size: -
V: TRBV6-5
D: TRBD2
J: TRBJ2-7

DNA: TGTGCCAGACACATCTGGGACTTGGATTCACCCCTCCACTTT
CDR3: CARHIWDLDSPLHF
size: few
V: TRBV2
D: -
J: TRBJ1-6

DNA: TGTGCCAGCAGCGGTAGACAGGCCGGGGGGAGCCGGGAGCAGTTCTTC
CDR3: CASSGRQAGGSREQFF
size: few
V: TRBV9
D: -
J: TRBJ2-1

DNA: TGCGCCAGCAGCTTGGAGGGGTTTGGGGGCACAGATACGCAGTATTTT
CDR3: CASSLEGFGGTDTQYF
size: -
V: TRBV5-1
D: -
J: TRBJ2-3

DNA: TGTGCCACCAGCAGAGGGGACAGTAACTATGGCTACACCTTC
CDR3: CATSRGDSNYGYTF
size: -
V: TRBV15
D: TRBD1
J: TRBJ1-2

DNA: TGTGCCAGTAGTACCCCCGTTTTAGGGGGCCACCGATTCGGACTGTTTTTT
CDR3: CASSTPVLGGHRFGLFF
size: -
V: TRBV19
D: TRBD1
J: TRBJ1-4

DNA: TGTGCCAGCAGCACTAATGCGGGAATCAATGAGCAGTTCTTC
CDR3: CASSTNAGINEQFF
size: -
V: TRBV7-3
D: -
J: TRBJ2-1

DNA: TGTGCCAGCAGTTACGAGAGGCGGACGGCCAATTCACCCCTCCACTTT
CDR3: CASSYERRTANSPLHF
size: -
V: TRBV6-5
D: -
J: TRBJ1-6

DNA: TGTGCCAGCAGTGACTCTGGCCTTGGCTACACCTTC
CDR3: CASSDSGLGYTF
size: -
V: TRBV6-4
D: -
J: TRBJ1-2

DNA: TGTGCCAGCAGCCCCCGGGGGTCCTATAATTCACCCCTCCACTTT
CDR3: CASSPRGSYNSPLHF
size: -
V: TRBV9
D: -
J: TRBJ1-6

DNA: TGTGCCAGCAGCTTAACGATAGCGGCCGGAAACACCATATATTTT
CDR3: CASSLTIAAGNTIYF
size: -
V: TRBV11-1
D: -
J: TRBJ1-3

DNA: TGTGCCAGCAGCTTGGGGGCACTTGGGAACACTGAAGCTTTCTTT
CDR3: CASSLGALGNTEAFF
size: -
V: TRBV7-9
D: -
J: TRBJ1-1

DNA: TGCGCCAGCAGCCAAGAAAGCCGGACGTATGGCTACACCTTC
CDR3: CASSQESRTYGYTF
size: once
V: TRBV4-1
D: -
J: TRBJ1-2

DNA: TGTGCCAGTAAAACCCGGGGGGGACGCACAGATACGCAGTATTTT
CDR3: CASKTRGGRTDTQYF
size: -
V: TRBV7-8
D: TRBD2
J: TRBJ2-3

DNA: TGTGCCAGCAGCTTATTGGGGACCGGGGAGCTGTTTTTT
CDR3: CASSLLGTGELFF
size: -
V: TRBV7-3
D: -
J: TRBJ2-2

DNA: TGTGCCTGGAGTAAAGGGGGCGGGGGCAATCAGCCCCAGCATTTT
CDR3: CAWSKGGGGNQPQHF
size: -
V: TRBV30
D: TRBD1
J: TRBJ1-5

DNA: TGTGCCAGCAGCGTAGGGACCGGGCTGACCGACTACGAGCAGTACTTC
CDR3: CASSVGTGLTDYEQYF
size: -
V: TRBV9
D: -
J: TRBJ2-7

DNA: TGTGCCAGTAGTTGGGACAGTAACTATGGCTACACCTTC
CDR3: CASSWDSNYGYTF
size: -
V: TRBV19
D: TRBD1
J: TRBJ1-2

DNA: TGTGCCAGCACCCTAACCTGGGTTAATTCACCCCTCCACTTT
CDR3: CASTLTWVNSPLHF
size: -
V: TRBV6-1
D: -
J: TRBJ1-6

DNA: TGCAGCGCCGGAACCGGACAGGGGCACAAAGGCTACACCTTC
CDR3: CSAGTGQGHKGYTF
size: -
V: TRBV29-1
D: TRBD1
J: TRBJ1-2

DNA: TGTGCCAGCACCCCAGGACAGATCACTGAAGCTTTCTTT
CDR3: CASTPGQITEAFF
size: -
V: TRBV6-5
D: -
J: TRBJ1-1

DNA: TGCGCCAGCAGGCCATTATTTGAGCAAGGGGATGAAAAACTGTTTTTT
CDR3: CASRPLFEQGDEKLFF
size: -
V: TRBV4-3
D: -
J: TRBJ1-4

DNA: TGTGCCAGTTCCGGACGAGGGGAGCTGTTTTTT
CDR3: CASSGRGELFF
size: few
V: TRBV19
D: -
J: TRBJ2-2

DNA: TGCGCCAGCAGCTTGGGACAACACGGTTGGGGTGAGAGCACTGAAGCTTTCTTT
CDR3: CASSLGQHGWGESTEAFF
size: -
V: TRBV5-1
D: -
J: TRBJ1-1